This TCR beta chain was captured in a study of blood T cells in healthy people across ages. Peripheral blood was drawn, 7.5 to 10 milliliters per donor. Using a J-beta primer mix together with a sample-barcoded 5' primer, a second PCR was run for about 6 to 12 cycles. TCRdb fed the 5' RACE reads into MiXCR, producing one record per CDR3 protein. The sample consists of about 680,000 distinct CDR3 sequences, around 45% of them appearing once. The germline V gene encodes CDR1 DFQATT and CDR2 SNEGSKA (reference sequence). V lost 4 bases and J lost 0, with 15 bases in between. The CDR3 contains 15 residues.

Sequencing input: blood. The TCR sequence derives from an older woman in good health. This chain connects TRBV20-1 to TRBJ1-1; unclear D gene. The CDR3 DNA follows: TGCAGTGCTAAGACCCCCGCAGAGATGAACACTGAAGCTTTCTTT. It codes for CSAKTPAEMNTEAFF.